The clone carrying this T cell receptor beta chain was detected only a few times. The data originate from a study of shared T cell receptors in the human thymus. The J segment lost 3 bases and the V segment lost 6 bases, leaving 8 bases of the junction unmatched. The CDR3 is made up of 15 amino acids. The germline V gene encodes CDR1 WSHSY and CDR2 SAAADI. Sequencing was performed with immunoSEQ multiplex PCR; in TCRdb, only in-frame clones are kept and a portion is missing. The repertoire holds about 730,000 clones, with approximately 85% as singletons. This same sample was also part of a study on human thymus T cells. That source notes: Donor material was obtained from healthy Finnish infants undergoing corrective surgery for congenital heart defects. It was from resections taken during corrective heart surgery that the thymus tissue came. The authors found apparently biased V and J gene usage in thymic and blood repertoires. Related research reported highly overlapping thymic repertoires among unrelated individuals.

Sequencing was carried out using thymocytes. The TCR sequence derives from a girl under three years old with a congenital heart defect. The chain links TRBV10-2 to TRBJ1-1; 9 bases map to TRBD1. CDR3 sequence: CASSLRTGEYTEAFF. The CDR3 DNA sequence: TGCGCCAGCAGCCTCAGGACAGGGGAGTACACTGAAGCTTTCTTT.